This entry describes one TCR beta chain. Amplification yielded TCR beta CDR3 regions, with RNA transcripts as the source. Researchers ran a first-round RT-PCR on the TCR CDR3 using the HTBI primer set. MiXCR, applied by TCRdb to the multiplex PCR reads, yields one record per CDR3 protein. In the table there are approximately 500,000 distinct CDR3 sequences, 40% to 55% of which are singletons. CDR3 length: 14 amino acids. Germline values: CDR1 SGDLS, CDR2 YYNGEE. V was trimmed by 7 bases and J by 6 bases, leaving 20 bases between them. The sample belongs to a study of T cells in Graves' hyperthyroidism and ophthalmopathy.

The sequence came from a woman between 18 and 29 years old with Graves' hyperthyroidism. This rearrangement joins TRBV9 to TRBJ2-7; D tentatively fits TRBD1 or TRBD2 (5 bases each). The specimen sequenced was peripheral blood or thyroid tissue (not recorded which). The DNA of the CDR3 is TGTGCCAGCTCACCAGGGACGCCTTCCCTCGAGCAGTACTTC. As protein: CASSPGTPSLEQYF.